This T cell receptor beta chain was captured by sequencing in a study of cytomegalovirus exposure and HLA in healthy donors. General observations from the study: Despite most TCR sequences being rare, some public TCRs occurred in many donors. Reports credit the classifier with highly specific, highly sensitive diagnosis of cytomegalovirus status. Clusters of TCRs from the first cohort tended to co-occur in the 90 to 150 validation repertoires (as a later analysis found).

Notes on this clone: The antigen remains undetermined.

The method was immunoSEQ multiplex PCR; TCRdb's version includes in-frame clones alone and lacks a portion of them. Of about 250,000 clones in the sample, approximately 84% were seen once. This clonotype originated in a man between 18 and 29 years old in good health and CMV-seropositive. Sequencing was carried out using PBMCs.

The CDR3 nucleotides are TGTGCCAGCTCACAGGGGGGCTATGAGCAGTTCTTC. This translates into CASSQGGYEQFF. The genes are TRBV18 and TRBJ2-1; D may correspond to TRBD1 or TRBD2 (6 bases each). The CDR3 has 12 residues. In germline, CDR1 is KGHSH, CDR2 LQKENI. Trimming removed 4 bases at V and 8 bases at J, with 9 bases between.